What follows describes a single TCR beta chain. The antigen is undetermined. The sample belongs to a study of shared clonotypes between healthy human individuals. Overall study: Per donor, three plates held CD4 naive cells, three held CD4 memory, two held CD8 naive and one held CD8 memory. Study-wide results and limits: Represented diversity, genetic and exposure-history alike, was limited by few donors. In general, naive subsets displayed greater estimated richness than memory subsets did. The generation probabilities recorded for non-shared clonotypes fell below those of clonotypes shared by all four donors.

Sequenced by immunoSEQ multiplex PCR; TCRdb stores in-frame clones only, minus some. The profile shows some 2.3 million clones, just over 90% of them singletons. The sequence derives from a man aged 18 to 30 in good health. Some clones in this sample may be carry-over from other donors' samples. The sample comprised naive CD4+ T cells from PBMCs. Regarding subset: CD45RA+ positively selected.

CDR3 nucleotides: TGCAGCGTTGCAGGGTTTGGGGAGACCCAGTACTTC. Protein product: CSVAGFGETQYF. The chain is built from TRBV29-1 and TRBJ2-5; tentative D call: TRBD1 (5 bases). The CDR3 has 12 residues. CDR1 is SQVTM and CDR2 is ANQGSEA in the germline V gene. The V gene lost 4 bases and the J gene lost 5 bases, with 11 bases spanning the gap.